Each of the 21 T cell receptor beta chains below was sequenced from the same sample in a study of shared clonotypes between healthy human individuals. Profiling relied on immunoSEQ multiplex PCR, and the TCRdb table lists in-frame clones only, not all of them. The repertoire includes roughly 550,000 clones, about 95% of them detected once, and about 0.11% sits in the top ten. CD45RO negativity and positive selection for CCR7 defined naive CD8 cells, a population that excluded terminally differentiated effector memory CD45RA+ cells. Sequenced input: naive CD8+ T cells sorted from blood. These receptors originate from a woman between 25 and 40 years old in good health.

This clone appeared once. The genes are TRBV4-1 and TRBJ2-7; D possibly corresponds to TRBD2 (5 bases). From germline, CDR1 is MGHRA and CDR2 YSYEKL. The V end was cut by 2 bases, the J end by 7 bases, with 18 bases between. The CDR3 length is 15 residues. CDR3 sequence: CASSQSSSVGVEQYF. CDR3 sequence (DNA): TGCGCCAGCAGCCAAAGCTCATCTGTGGGAGTTGAGCAGTACTTC.

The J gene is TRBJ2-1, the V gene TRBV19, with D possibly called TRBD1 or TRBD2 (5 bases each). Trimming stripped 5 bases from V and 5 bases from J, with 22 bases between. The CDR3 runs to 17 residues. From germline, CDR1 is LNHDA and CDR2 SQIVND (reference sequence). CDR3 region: CASSGAGLTTEDNEQFF. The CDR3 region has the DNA TGTGCCAGTAGTGGGGCGGGTTTAACCACGGAAGACAATGAGCAGTTCTTC.

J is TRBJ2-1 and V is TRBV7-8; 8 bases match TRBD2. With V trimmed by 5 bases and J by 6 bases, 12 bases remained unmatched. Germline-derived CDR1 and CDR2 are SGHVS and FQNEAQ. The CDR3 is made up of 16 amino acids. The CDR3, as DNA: TGTGCCAGCAGCCAAAGACTGGGACTAGTGAGCAATGAGCAGTTCTTC. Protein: CASSQRLGLVSNEQFF.

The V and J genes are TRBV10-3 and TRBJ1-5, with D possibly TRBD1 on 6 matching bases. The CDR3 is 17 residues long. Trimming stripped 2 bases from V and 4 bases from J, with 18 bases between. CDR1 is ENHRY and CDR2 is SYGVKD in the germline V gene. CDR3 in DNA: TGTGCCATCAGTGAGAGCAGGGGCCCCAAGCCTAATCAGCCCCAGCATTTT. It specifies CAISESRGPKPNQPQHF.

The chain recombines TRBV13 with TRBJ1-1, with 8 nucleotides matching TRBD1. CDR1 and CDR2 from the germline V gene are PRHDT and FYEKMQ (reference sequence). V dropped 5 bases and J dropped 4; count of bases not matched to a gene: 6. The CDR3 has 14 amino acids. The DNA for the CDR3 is TGTGCCAGCAGCGCCCCCAGGGGGCTCACTGAAGCTTTCTTT. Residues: CASSAPRGLTEAFF.

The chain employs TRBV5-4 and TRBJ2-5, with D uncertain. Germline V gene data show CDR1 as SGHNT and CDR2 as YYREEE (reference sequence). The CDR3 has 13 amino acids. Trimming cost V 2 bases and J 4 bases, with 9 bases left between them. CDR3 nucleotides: TGTGCCAGCAGCTTCCCGGACGGAGAGACCCAGTACTTC. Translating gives CASSFPDGETQYF.

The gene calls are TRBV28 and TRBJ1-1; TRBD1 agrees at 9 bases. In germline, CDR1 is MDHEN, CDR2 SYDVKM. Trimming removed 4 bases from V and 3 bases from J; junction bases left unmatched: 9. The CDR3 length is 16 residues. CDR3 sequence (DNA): TGTGCCAGCAGTTCTATAAGGACAGGGGAAGACACTGAAGCTTTCTTT. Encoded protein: CASSSIRTGEDTEAFF.

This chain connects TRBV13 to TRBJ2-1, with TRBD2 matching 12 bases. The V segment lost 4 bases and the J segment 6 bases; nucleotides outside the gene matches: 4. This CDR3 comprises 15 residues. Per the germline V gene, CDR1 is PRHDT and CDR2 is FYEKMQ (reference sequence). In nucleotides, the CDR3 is TGTGCCAGCAGCTGGCTAGCGGGAGGGCTCAATGAGCAGTTCTTC. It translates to CASSWLAGGLNEQFF.

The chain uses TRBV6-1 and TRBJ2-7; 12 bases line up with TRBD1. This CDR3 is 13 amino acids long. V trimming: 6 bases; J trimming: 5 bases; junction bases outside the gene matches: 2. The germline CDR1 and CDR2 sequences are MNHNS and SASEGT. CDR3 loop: CASRGQGAHEQYF. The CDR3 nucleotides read TGTGCCAGCAGGGGACAGGGGGCTCACGAGCAGTACTTC.

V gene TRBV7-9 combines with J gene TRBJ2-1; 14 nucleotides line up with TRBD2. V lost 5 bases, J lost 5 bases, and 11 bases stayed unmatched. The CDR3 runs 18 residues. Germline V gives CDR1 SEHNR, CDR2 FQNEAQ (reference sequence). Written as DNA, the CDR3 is TGTGCCAGCAGCCCCCGACTAGCGGGAGGGCCGAGGGACAATGAGCAGTTCTTC. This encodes CASSPRLAGGPRDNEQFF.

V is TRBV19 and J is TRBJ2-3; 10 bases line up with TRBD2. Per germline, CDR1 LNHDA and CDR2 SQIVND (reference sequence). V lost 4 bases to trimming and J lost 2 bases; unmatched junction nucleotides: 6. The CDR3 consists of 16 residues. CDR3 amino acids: CASSTLLAGHTDTQYF. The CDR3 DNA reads TGTGCCAGTAGTACCCTACTAGCGGGACACACAGATACGCAGTATTTT.

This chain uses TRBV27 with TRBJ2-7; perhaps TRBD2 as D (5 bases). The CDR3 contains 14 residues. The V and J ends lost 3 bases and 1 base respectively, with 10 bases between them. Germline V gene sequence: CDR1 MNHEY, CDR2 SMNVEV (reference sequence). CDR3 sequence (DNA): TGTGCCAGCAGTTTTGCGGGTCGGTCCTACGAGCAGTACTTC. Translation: CASSFAGRSYEQYF.

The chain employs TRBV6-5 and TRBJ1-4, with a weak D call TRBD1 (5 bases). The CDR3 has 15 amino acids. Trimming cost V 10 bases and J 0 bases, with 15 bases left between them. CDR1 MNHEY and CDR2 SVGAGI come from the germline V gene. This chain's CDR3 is CANPRDDATNEKLFF. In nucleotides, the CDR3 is TGTGCCAACCCCAGGGACGATGCAACTAATGAAAAACTGTTTTTT.

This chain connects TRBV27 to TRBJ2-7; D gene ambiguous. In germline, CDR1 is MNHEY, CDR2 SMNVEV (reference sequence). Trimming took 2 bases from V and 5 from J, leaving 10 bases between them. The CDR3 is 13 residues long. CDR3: CASSLAIFNEQYF. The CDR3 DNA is TGTGCCAGCAGTTTAGCTATTTTCAACGAGCAGTACTTC.

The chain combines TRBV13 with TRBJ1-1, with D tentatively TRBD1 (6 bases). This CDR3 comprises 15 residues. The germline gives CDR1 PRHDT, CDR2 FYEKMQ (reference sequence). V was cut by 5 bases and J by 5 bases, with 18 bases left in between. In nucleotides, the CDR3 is TGTGCCAGCAGCGGGCCTCCGACAGGAAAAACTGAAGCTTTCTTT. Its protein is CASSGPPTGKTEAFF.

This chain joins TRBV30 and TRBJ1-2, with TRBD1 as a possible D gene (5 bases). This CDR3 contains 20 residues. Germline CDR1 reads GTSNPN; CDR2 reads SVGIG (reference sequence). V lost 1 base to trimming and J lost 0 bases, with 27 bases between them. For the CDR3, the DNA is TGTGCCTGGAGTGACCATTATGGGGTGACAGACGCTTTCGCTAACTATGGCTACACCTTC. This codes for CAWSDHYGVTDAFANYGYTF.

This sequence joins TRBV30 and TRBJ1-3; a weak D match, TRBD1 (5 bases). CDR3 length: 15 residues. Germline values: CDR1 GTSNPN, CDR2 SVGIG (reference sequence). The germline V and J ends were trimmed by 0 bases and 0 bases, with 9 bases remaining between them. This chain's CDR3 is CAWSVWGTSGNTIYF. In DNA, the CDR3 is TGTGCCTGGAGTGTTTGGGGGACCTCTGGAAACACCATATATTTT. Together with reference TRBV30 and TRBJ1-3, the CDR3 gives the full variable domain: SQTIHQWPATLVQPVGSPLSLECTVEGTSNPNLYWYRQAAGRGLQLLFYSVGIGQISSEVPQNLSASRPQDRQFILSSKKLLLSDSGFYLCAWSVWGTSGNTIYFGEGSWLTVV.

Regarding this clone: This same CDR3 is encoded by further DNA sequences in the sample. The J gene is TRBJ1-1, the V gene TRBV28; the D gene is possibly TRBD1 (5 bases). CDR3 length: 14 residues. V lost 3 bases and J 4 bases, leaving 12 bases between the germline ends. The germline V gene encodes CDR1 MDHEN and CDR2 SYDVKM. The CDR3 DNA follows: TGTGCCAGCAGTTTCAGGCCGGGGGGCACTGAAGCTTTCTTT. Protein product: CASSFRPGGTEAFF.

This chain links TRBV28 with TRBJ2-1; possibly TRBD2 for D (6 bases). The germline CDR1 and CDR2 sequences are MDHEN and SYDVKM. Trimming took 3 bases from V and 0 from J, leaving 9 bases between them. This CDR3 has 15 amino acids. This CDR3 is CASSFTGSSYNEQFF. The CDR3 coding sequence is TGTGCCAGCAGTTTTACCGGGAGCTCCTACAATGAGCAGTTCTTC. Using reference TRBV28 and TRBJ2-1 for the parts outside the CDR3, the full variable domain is DVKVTQSSRYLVKRTGEKVFLECVQDMDHENMFWYRQDPGLGLRLIYFSYDVKMKEKGDIPEGYSVSREKKERFSLILESASTNQTSMYLCASSFTGSSYNEQFFGPGTRLTVL.

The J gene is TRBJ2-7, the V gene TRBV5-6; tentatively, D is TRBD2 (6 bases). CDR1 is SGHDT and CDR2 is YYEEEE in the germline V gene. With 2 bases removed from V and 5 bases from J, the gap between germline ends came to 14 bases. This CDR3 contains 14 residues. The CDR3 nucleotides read TGTGCCAGCAGCTTTTACGGGAGTTTCCACGAGCAGTACTTC. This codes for CASSFYGSFHEQYF.

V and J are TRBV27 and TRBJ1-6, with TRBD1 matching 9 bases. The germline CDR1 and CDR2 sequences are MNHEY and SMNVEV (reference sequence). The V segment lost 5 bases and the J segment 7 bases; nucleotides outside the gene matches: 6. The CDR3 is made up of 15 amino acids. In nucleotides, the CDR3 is TGTGCCAGCAGTGCCGGGACAGGGAGGAATTCACCCCTCCACTTT. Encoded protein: CASSAGTGRNSPLHF.